What follows are 21 T cell receptor beta chains derived from one specimen sequenced in a study of blood T cell repertoires in COVID-19. Data came from immunoSEQ multiplex PCR; TCRdb stores just in-frame clones and leaves some out. Of roughly 100,000 clones in the sample, 85% were seen once. The material sequenced was peripheral blood. These TCRs come from a woman aged 70 to 79 with active or convalescent COVID-19.

The rearrangement joins TRBV5-4 to TRBJ1-1; no firm D call. Deletions cut 0 bases from V and 5 bases from J, with 17 bases between. Germline V gene sequence: CDR1 SGHNT, CDR2 YYREEE (reference sequence). This CDR3 contains 16 residues. CDR3 in amino acids: CASSLGAPGSGTEAFF. CDR3 bases: TGTGCCAGCAGCTTGGGGGCCCCAGGATCGGGAACTGAAGCTTTCTTT. The whole variable domain, filled in from reference TRBV5-4 and TRBJ1-1, reads ETGVTQSPTHLIKTRGQQVTLRCSSQSGHNTVSWYQQALGQGPQFIFQYYREEENGRGNFPPRFSGLQFPNYSSELNVNALELDDSALYLCASSLGAPGSGTEAFFGQGTRLTVV.

V gene TRBV24-1 combines with J gene TRBJ2-2; no clear D gene. The CDR3 consists of 14 residues. Germline V gene data show CDR1 as KGHDR and CDR2 as SFDVKD. V gave up 4 bases and J gave up 7 bases, with 12 bases separating them. The CDR3 DNA follows: TGTGCCACCAGTGACCCGAGATGGTTCGGGGAGCTGTTTTTT. Translation gives CATSDPRWFGELFF.

V gene TRBV5-4 combines with J gene TRBJ2-5; possible D gene TRBD1, 6 bases. The CDR3 has 14 residues. Germline V CDR1 and CDR2: SGHNT, YYREEE (reference sequence). V was cut by 4 bases and J by 1 base, with 11 bases left in between. The CDR3 sequence: CASSADSTQETQYF. For the CDR3, the DNA is TGTGCCAGCAGCGCGGACAGTACCCAAGAGACCCAGTACTTC.

A single count supports this clone. One junction end disagrees with the germline gene, perhaps due to a read error. The chain links TRBV5-1 to TRBJ2-7; possible D gene TRBD1, 5 bases. The CDR3 length is 13 residues. Germline values: CDR1 SGHRS, CDR2 YFSETQ. The CDR3, as DNA: TGCGCGAGCAGCGTCAGGGATTTCTACGAGCAGTACTTC. Translated, it gives CASSVRDFYEQYF.

This clone appeared once. The V and J genes are TRBV6-6 and TRBJ1-5; 12 nucleotides agree with TRBD1. J lost 6 bases, V lost 6 bases, and 6 bases had no gene match. The germline CDR1 and CDR2 sequences are MNHNY and SVGAGI (reference sequence). The CDR3 spans 15 residues. The DNA for the CDR3 is TGTGCCAGCAGCCCCGGGACAGGGGGCACTCAGCCCCAGCATTTT. Translated, it gives CASSPGTGGTQPQHF.

The rearrangement joins TRBV19 to TRBJ1-2; tentative D call: TRBD1 (5 bases). The germline V gene encodes CDR1 LNHDA and CDR2 SQIVND (reference sequence). Trimming stripped 8 bases from V and 0 bases from J, with 13 bases between. CDR3 length: 14 amino acids. DNA of the CDR3: TGTGCCAGTGGGGGGGATCGGTCTAACTATGGCTACACCTTC. This codes for CASGGDRSNYGYTF.

The chain is built from TRBV7-3 and TRBJ2-7; TRBD2 matches at 7 bases. V trimming: 2 bases; J trimming: 4 bases; junction bases outside the gene matches: 5. Per germline, CDR1 SGHTA and CDR2 FQGTGA. The CDR3 spans 14 residues. CDR3 sequence reads: CASSLHGGKYEQYF. CDR3 bases: TGTGCCAGCAGCTTACACGGGGGGAAGTACGAGCAGTACTTC. Full variable domain (missing parts from reference TRBV7-3 and TRBJ2-7): GAGVSQTPSNKVTEKGKYVELRCDPISGHTALYWYRQSLGQGPEFLIYFQGTGAADDSGLPNDRFFAVRPEGSVSTLKIQRTERGDSAVYLCASSLHGGKYEQYFGPGTRLTVT.

The chain combines TRBV4-3 with TRBJ1-2; the match to TRBD1 covers 12 bases. The CDR3 runs 16 residues. CDR1 LGHNA and CDR2 YSLEER come from the germline V gene. Trimming removed 3 bases from V and 8 bases from J; junction bases left unmatched: 10. CDR3 in DNA: TGCGCCAGCAGCCAGGAATGGGGACAGGGGGCAAGAGGCTACACCTTC. It yields the protein CASSQEWGQGARGYTF.

V gene TRBV7-2 combines with J gene TRBJ1-5; no reliable D call. V was trimmed by 5 bases and J by 1 base, leaving 12 bases between them. CDR3 size: 15 residues. CDR1 is SGHTA, CDR2 FQGNSA, per germline. Here the CDR3 reads CASSPLEGSNQPQHF. The CDR3 DNA follows: TGTGCCAGCAGCCCTCTGGAGGGAAGCAATCAGCCCCAGCATTTT. The full variable domain, its missing parts supplied by reference TRBV7-2 and TRBJ1-5, is GAGVSQSPSNKVTEKGKDVELRCDPISGHTALYWYRQSLGQGLEFLIYFQGNSAPDKSGLPSDRFSAERTGGSVSTLTIQRTQQEDSAVYLCASSPLEGSNQPQHFGDGTRLSIL.

Only one count was recorded for this clone. One junction end disagrees with the germline gene, perhaps due to a read error. J is TRBJ2-2 and V is TRBV7-7, with 11 positions matching TRBD2. Germline V CDR1 and CDR2: SSHAT, FNYEAQ (reference sequence). CDR3 length: 17 amino acids. CDR3 sequence: CASSLLLAGGNTGELFF. The CDR3 DNA is TGTGCTAGCAGCTTACTCCTAGCGGGGGGGAACACCGGGGAGCTGTTTTTT.

This sequence joins TRBV28 and TRBJ1-5, with D uncertain. Trimming removed 2 bases at V and 0 bases at J, with 5 bases between. This CDR3 has 14 amino acids. CDR1 MDHEN and CDR2 SYDVKM come from the germline V gene. The CDR3 bases are TGTGCCAGCAGTTTACGGTATAGCAATCAGCCCCAGCATTTT. Its protein is CASSLRYSNQPQHF.

This clone was counted between two and nine times. This sample also contains other DNA sequences that code for the same CDR3. This rearrangement joins TRBV7-8 to TRBJ1-1; no clear D gene. V was pared by 5 bases and J by 1 base, with 8 bases between. Germline loops: CDR1 SGHVS, CDR2 FQNEAQ. The CDR3 sequence is 13 residues long. CDR3 amino acids: CASSLSQNTEAFF. The CDR3 coding sequence is TGTGCCAGCAGCCTCTCACAGAACACTGAAGCTTTCTTT.

This sequence joins TRBV5-1 and TRBJ2-5; maybe TRBD1 (5 bases). V gave up 2 bases and J gave up 4 bases, with 15 bases separating them. CDR3 length equals 15 residues. Germline loops: CDR1 SGHRS, CDR2 YFSETQ. The CDR3 sequence is CASSFLPRDSETQYF. The CDR3 DNA reads as TGCGCCAGCAGCTTCCTGCCCAGGGATTCAGAGACCCAGTACTTC.

J is TRBJ2-3 and V is TRBV6-5, with no clear D. This CDR3 contains 11 residues. Germline V lookup: CDR1 MNHEY, CDR2 SVGAGI. Trimming took 7 bases from V and 4 from J, leaving 6 bases between them. The CDR3 loop reads CASISADTQYF. The CDR3 DNA is TGTGCCAGCATCTCGGCAGATACGCAGTATTTT.

This clone was counted a single time. This chain uses TRBV7-6 with TRBJ2-3, with TRBD1 as a possible D gene (5 bases). The germline V gene encodes CDR1 SGHVS and CDR2 FNYEAQ. The CDR3 has 18 amino acids. V was cut by 0 bases and J by 2 bases, with 18 bases left in between. CDR3 region: CASSLAPWQGPLTDTQYF. In DNA, the CDR3 is TGTGCCAGCAGCTTAGCGCCTTGGCAGGGCCCGCTCACAGATACGCAGTATTTT.

This chain uses TRBV6-4 with TRBJ2-3; 10 nucleotides match TRBD2. With 3 bases clipped from V and 6 bases from J, the junction kept 6 bases outside the gene matches. The CDR3 covers 15 residues. Germline V gene data show CDR1 as MRHNA and CDR2 as SNTAGT. As DNA, the CDR3 is TGTGCCAGCAGTGAGACAGCGGGGGGGCCGGATACGCAGTATTTT. As protein: CASSETAGGPDTQYF.

The genes are TRBV14 and TRBJ2-1; 7 bases are a match to TRBD1. The CDR3 runs to 13 residues. The V gene's germline CDR1 is SGHDN and CDR2 FVKESK. The V and J ends lost 3 bases and 4 bases, in that order; junction bases with no gene match: 0. The CDR3 nucleotides are TGTGCCAGCAGCCAGACAGGGTACAATGAGCAGTTCTTC. Translated: CASSQTGYNEQFF.

This chain uses TRBV5-4 with TRBJ2-7; a possible D gene is TRBD2 (5 bases). There are 13 residues in the CDR3. Germline CDR1 SGHNT, CDR2 YYREEE (reference sequence). Trimming took off 0 bases at V and 5 bases at J, with 9 bases between the two ends. The CDR3 DNA follows: TGTGCCAGCAGCTTGGTTGGGAGTGACGAGCAGTACTTC. It encodes CASSLVGSDEQYF.

CDR3 sequence: CASSDRGEDEQFF. In DNA, the CDR3 is TGTGCCAGCAGTGACCGGGGGGAGGATGAGCAGTTCTTC. V and J are TRBV6-4 and TRBJ2-1; 7 positions agree with TRBD2. The CDR3 runs to 13 residues. V lost 2 bases and J lost 8; bases outside the gene matches: 3. Germline loops: CDR1 MRHNA, CDR2 SNTAGT.

About this clone itself: It is unclear where the CDR3 begins or ends on the DNA, so no DNA is shown, and the CDR3 is as TCRdb lists it. The chain employs TRBV19 and TRBJ1-1. The CDR3 has 13 residues if both end residues are counted. CDR1 is LNHDA, CDR2 SQIVND, per germline (reference sequence). CDR3 residues: CASTSGFGTEAFF.

The chain employs TRBV7-2 and TRBJ1-2, with 11 nucleotides matching TRBD1. The CDR3 is 15 residues long. The junction had 4 bases not matched to a gene; V was cut back by 5 bases and J by 2 bases. Germline V gene lookup returns CDR1 SGHTA and CDR2 FQGNSA. The CDR3 spells CASSAGQGDNYGYTF. The CDR3 DNA is TGTGCCAGCAGCGCGGGACAGGGGGACAACTATGGCTACACCTTC.